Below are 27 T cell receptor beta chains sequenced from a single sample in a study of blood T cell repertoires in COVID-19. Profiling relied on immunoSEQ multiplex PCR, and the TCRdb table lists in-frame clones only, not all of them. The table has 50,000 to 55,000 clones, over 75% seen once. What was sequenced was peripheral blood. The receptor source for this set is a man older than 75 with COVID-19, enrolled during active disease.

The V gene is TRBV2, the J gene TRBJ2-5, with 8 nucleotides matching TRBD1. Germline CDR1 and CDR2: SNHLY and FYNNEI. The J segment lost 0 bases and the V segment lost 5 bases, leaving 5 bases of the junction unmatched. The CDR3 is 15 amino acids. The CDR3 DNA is TGTGCCAGCAGTCAGGACAGGGAGTACCAAGAGACCCAGTACTTC. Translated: CASSQDREYQETQYF.

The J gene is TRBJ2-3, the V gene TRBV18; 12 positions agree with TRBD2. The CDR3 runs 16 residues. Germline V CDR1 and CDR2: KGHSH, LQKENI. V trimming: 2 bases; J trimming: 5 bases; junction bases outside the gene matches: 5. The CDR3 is CASSPGTSGQGDTQYF. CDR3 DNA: TGTGCCAGCTCACCAGGGACTAGCGGGCAGGGAGATACGCAGTATTTT.

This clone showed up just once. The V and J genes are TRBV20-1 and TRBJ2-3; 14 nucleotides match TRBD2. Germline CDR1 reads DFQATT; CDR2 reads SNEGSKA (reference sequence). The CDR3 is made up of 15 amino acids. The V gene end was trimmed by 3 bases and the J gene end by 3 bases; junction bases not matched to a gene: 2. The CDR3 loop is CSASGTSGSTDTQYF. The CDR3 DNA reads TGCAGTGCTAGTGGGACTAGCGGGAGTACAGATACGCAGTATTTT.

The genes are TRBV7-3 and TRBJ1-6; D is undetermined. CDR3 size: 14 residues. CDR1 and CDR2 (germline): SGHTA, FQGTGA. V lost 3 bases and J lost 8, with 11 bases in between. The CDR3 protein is CASSLSPPDSPLHF. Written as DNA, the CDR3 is TGTGCCAGCAGCTTGTCCCCTCCCGATTCACCCCTCCACTTT.

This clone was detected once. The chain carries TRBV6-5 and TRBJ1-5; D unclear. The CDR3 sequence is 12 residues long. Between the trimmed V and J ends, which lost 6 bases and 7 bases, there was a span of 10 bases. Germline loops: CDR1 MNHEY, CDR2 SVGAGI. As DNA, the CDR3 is TGTGCCAGCAGGCGAAGCGGACAGCCCCAGCATTTT. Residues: CASRRSGQPQHF.

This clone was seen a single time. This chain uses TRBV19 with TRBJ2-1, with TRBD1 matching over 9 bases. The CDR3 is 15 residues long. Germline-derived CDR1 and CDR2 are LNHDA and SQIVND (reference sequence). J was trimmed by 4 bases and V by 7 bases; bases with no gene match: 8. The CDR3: CASKRTGEGYNEQFF. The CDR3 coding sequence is TGTGCCAGTAAGAGGACAGGGGAGGGATACAATGAGCAGTTCTTC.

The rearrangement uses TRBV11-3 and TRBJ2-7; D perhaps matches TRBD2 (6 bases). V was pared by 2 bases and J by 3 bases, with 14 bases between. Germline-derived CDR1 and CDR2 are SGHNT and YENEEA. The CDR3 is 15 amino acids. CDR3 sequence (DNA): TGTGCCAGCAGCTTACGGGGGAGCGGGCACTACGAGCAGTACTTC. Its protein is CASSLRGSGHYEQYF.

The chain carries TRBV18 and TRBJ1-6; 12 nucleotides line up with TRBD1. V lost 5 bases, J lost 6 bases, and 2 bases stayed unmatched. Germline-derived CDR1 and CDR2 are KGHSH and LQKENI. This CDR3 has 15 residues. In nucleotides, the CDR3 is TGTGCCAGCTCATGGGACAGGGGGCCTAATTCACCCCTCCACTTT. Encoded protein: CASSWDRGPNSPLHF.

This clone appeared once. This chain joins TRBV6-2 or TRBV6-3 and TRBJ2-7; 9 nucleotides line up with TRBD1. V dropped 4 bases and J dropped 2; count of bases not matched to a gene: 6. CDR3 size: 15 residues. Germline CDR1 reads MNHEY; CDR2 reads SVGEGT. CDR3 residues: CASSSSGTGTYEQYV. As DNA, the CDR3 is TGTGCCAGCAGTTCCTCCGGGACAGGGACCTACGAGCAGTACGTC.

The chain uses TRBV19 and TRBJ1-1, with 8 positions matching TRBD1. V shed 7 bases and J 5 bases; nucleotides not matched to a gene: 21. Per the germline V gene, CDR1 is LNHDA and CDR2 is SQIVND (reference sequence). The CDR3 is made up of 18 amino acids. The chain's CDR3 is CASTLSLGAGGIGTEAFF. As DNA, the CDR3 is TGTGCCAGTACCCTTTCCCTTGGGGCAGGGGGCATCGGGACTGAAGCTTTCTTT. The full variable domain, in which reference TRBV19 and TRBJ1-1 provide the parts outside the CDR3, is DGGITQSPKYLFRKEGQNVTLSCEQNLNHDAMYWYRQDPGQGLRLIYYSQIVNDFQKGDIAEGYSVSREKKESFPLTVTSAQKNPTAFYLCASTLSLGAGGIGTEAFFGQGTRLTVV.

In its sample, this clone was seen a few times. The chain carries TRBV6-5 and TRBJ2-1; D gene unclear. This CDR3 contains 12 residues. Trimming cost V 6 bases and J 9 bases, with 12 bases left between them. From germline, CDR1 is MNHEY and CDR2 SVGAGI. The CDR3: CASRDLTGEQFF. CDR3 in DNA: TGTGCCAGCAGAGATTTAACTGGTGAGCAGTTCTTC.

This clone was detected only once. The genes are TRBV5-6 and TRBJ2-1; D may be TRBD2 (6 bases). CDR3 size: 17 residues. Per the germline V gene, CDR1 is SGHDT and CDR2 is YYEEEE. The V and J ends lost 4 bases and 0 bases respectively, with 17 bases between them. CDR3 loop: CASSRGSTRISYNEQFF. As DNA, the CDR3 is TGTGCCAGCAGCCGGGGGAGTACTAGGATCTCCTACAATGAGCAGTTCTTC.

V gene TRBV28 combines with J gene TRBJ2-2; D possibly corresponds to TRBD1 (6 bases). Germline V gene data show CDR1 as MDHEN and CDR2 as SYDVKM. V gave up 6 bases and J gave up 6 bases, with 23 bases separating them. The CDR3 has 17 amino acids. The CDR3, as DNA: TGTGCCAGCAGCAAATATACCGGGACACTGAGTGCCGGGGAGCTGTTTTTT. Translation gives CASSKYTGTLSAGELFF.

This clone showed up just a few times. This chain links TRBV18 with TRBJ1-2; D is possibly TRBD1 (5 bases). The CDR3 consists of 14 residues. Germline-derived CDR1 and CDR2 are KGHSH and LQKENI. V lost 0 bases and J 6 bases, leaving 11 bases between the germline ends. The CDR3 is CASSPPAGSNGYTF. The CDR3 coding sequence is TGTGCCAGCTCACCACCCGCAGGGTCTAATGGCTACACCTTC.

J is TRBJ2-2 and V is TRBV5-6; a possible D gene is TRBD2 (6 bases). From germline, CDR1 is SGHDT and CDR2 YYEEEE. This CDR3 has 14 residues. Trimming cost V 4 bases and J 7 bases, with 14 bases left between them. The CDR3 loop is CASSVMTGGGELFF. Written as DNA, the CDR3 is TGTGCCAGCAGCGTAATGACCGGGGGCGGGGAGCTGTTTTTT.

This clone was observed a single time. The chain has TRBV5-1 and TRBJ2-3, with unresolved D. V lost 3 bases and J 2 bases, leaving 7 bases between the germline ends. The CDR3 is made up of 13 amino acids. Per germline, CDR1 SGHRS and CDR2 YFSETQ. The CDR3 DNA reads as TGCGCCAGCAGCTCCCTCCCCACAGATACGCAGTATTTT. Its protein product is CASSSLPTDTQYF.

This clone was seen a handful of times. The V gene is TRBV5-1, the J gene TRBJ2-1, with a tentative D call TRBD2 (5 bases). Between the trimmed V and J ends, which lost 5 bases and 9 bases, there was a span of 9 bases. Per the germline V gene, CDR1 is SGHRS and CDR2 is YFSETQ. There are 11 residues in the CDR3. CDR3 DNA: TGCGCCAGCAGGGGTGAGGGTGAGCAGTTCTTC. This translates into CASRGEGEQFF.

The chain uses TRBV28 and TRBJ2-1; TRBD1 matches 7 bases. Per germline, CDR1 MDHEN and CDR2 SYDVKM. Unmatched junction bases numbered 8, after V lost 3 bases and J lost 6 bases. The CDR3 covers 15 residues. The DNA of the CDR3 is TGTGCCAGCAGTTTGGGGGACAGACCGTCCAATGAGCAGTTCTTC. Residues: CASSLGDRPSNEQFF.

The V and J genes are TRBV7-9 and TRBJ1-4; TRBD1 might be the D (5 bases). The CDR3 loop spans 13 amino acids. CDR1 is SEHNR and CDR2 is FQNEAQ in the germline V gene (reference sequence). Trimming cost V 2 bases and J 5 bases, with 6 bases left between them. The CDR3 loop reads CASSLQGNEKLFF. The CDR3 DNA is TGTGCCAGCAGCTTACAGGGAAATGAAAAACTGTTTTTT.

CDR3 bases: TGTGCCAGCAGTTACTCGATGGGACAGGGTTTAGCCAAAAACATTCAGTACTTC. Translated, it gives CASSYSMGQGLAKNIQYF. The V gene is TRBV6-2 or TRBV6-3, the J gene TRBJ2-4; 9 nucleotides match TRBD1. This CDR3 spans 18 amino acids. CDR1 and CDR2 from the germline V gene are MNHEY and SVGEGT. The junction had 6 bases not matched to a gene; V was cut back by 0 bases and J by 0 bases.

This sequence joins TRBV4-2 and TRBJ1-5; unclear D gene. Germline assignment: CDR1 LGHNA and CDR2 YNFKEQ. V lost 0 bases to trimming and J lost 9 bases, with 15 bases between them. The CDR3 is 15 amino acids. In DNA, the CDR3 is TGTGCCAGCAGCCAAGAATCGACCCGTGAGGGGCCCCAGCATTTT. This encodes CASSQESTREGPQHF.

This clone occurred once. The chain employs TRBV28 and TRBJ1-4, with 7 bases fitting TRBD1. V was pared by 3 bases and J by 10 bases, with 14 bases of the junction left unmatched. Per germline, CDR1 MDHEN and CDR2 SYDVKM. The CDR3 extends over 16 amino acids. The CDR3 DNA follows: TGTGCCAGCAGTTTCACGGACCCAGGGGGGATGGGAAAACTGTTTTTT. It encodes CASSFTDPGGMGKLFF.

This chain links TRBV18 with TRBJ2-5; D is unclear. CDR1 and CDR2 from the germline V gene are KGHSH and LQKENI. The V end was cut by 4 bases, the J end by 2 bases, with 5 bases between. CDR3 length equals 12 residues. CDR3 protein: CASSRQQETQYF. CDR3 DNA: TGTGCCAGCTCACGCCAGCAAGAGACCCAGTACTTC.

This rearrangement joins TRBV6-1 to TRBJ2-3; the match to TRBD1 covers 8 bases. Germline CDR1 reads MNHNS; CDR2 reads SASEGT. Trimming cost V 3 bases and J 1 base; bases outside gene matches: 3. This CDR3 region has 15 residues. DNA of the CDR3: TGTGCCAGCAGTGAGGACAGGGTGGGCACAGATACGCAGTATTTT. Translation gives CASSEDRVGTDTQYF.

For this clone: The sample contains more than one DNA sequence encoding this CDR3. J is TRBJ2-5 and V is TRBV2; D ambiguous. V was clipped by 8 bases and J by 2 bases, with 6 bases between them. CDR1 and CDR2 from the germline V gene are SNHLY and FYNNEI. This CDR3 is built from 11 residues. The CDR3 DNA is TGTGCCAGCTCCCGGCAAGAGACCCAGTACTTC. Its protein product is CASSRQETQYF. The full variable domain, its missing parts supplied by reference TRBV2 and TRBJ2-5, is EPEVTQTPSHQVTQMGQEVILRCVPISNHLYFYWYRQILGQKVEFLVSFYNNEISEKSEIFDDQFSVERPDGSNFTLKIRSTKLEDSAMYFCASSRQETQYFGPGTRLLVL.

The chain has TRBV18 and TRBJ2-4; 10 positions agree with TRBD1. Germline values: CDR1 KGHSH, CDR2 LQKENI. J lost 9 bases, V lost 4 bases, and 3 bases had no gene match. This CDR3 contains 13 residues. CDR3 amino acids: CASSQGQGSIQYF. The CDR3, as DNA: TGTGCCAGCTCACAGGGACAGGGGAGCATTCAGTACTTC.

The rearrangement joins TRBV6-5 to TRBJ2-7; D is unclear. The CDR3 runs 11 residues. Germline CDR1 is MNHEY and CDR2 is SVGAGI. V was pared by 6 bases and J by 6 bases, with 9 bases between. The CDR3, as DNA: TGTGCCAGCAGCTCCCGGTTCGAGCAGTACGTC. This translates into CASSSRFEQYV.